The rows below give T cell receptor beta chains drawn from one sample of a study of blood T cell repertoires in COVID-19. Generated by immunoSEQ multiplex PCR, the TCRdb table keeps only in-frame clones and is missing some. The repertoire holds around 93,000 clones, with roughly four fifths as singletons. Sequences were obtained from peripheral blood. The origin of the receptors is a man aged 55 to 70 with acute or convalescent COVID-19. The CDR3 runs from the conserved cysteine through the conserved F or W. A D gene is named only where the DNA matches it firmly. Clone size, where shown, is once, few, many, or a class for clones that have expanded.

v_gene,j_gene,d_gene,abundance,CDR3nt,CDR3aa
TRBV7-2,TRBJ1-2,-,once,TGTGCCAGCAGCACGACAGGCGTTGATGGCTACACCTTC,CASSTTGVDGYTF
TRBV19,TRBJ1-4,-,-,TGTGCCAGTAGTATTCAGGGATTTCTGCCTACCGCAACTAATGAAAAACTGTTTTTT,CASSIQGFLPTATNEKLFF
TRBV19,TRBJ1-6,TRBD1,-,TGTGCCAGTAGTATGGGGTCGACAGGGCAAAGTTCACCCCTCCACTTT,CASSMGSTGQSSPLHF
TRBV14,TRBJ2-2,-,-,TGTGCCAGCAGCCCTTACACCGGGGAGCTGTTTTTT,CASSPYTGELFF
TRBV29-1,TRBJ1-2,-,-,TGCAGCGTTGAGGGGCGACTCTATGGCTACACCTTC,CSVEGRLYGYTF
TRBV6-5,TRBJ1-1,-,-,TGTGCCAGCAGTTACTCGAGGTCGCAACGAGCTTTCTTT,CASSYSRSQRAFF
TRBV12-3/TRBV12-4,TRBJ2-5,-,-,TGTGCCAGCAGTACGGGAGAGACCCAGTACTTC,CASSTGETQYF
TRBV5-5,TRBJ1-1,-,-,TGTGCCAGCAGCTTGATAGGGGGCACTGAAGCTTTCTTT,CASSLIGGTEAFF
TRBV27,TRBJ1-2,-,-,TGTGCCAGCAGTTTAACCCCCTCCCAGGTTAACTATGGCTACACCTTC,CASSLTPSQVNYGYTF
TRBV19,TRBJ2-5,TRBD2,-,TGTGCCAGTATGGGACTAGCGGGGGGGGAAGAGACCCAGTACTTC,CASMGLAGGEETQYF
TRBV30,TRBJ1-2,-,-,TGTGCCTGGAGTGTAGGACCACCAAGACAGATAACTAACTATGGCTACACCTTC,CAWSVGPPRQITNYGYTF
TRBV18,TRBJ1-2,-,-,TGTGCCAGCTCACTCGACATTCCCAACAATGGCTACACCTTC,CASSLDIPNNGYTF
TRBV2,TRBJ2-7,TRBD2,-,TGTGCCAGCAGTGTTAGGCGGGAGCAGTACGAGCAGTACTTC,CASSVRREQYEQYF
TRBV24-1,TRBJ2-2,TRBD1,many,TGTGCCACCAGTCATGGACAGGCGAACACCGGGGAGCTGTTTTTT,CATSHGQANTGELFF
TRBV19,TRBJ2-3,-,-,TGTGCCAGTAGTATAAGGCCAGGCGCCCGCACAGATACGCAGTATTTT,CASSIRPGARTDTQYF
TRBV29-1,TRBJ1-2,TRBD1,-,TGCAGCGATTCTACAGGGGCCTATGGCTACACCTTC,CSDSTGAYGYTF
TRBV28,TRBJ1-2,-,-,TGTGCCAGCAAAGTCGGAGACAGGTCGGGGGGTAACTATGGCTACACCTTC,CASKVGDRSGGNYGYTF
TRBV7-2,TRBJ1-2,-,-,TGTGCCAGCAGCTTAGGGGGCGACAGCTATGGCTACACCTTC,CASSLGGDSYGYTF
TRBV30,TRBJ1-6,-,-,TGTGCCTGGAGTGTAGAGGTTTCACCCCTCCACTTT,CAWSVEVSPLHF
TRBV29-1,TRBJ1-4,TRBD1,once,TGCAGCGTACGACAGGGGTTCCCCCCAACTAATGAAAAACTGTTTTTT,CSVRQGFPPTNEKLFF
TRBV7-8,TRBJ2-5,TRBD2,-,TGTGCCAGCAGCTCGGGACTAGCGGGGGAAGAGACCCAGTACTTC,CASSSGLAGEETQYF
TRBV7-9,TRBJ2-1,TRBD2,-,TGTGCCAGCAGCACTCGGGGGGGCTCCTACAATGAGCAGTTCTTC,CASSTRGGSYNEQFF
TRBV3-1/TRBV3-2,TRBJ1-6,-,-,TGTGCCAGCAGCCAGGAACAGCATAATTCACCCCTCCACTTT,CASSQEQHNSPLHF
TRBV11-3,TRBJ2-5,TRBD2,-,TGTGCCAGCAGCCAACCGGGACTAGCGTCGGAGACCCAGTACTTC,CASSQPGLASETQYF
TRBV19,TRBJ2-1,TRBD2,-,TGTGCCAGTAGTATAGCACTAGCGGGAGAGCAGTTCTTC,CASSIALAGEQFF
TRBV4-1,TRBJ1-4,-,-,TGCGCCAGCAGCCCTTCCGGGACAATGAGGGAAAAACTGTTTTTT,CASSPSGTMREKLFF
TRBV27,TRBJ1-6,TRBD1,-,TGTGCCAGCAGGGGTTTGGGACAGCATAATTCACCCCTCCACTTT,CASRGLGQHNSPLHF
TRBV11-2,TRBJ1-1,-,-,TGTGCCAGCAGCCCCCCGTTACTGAAGAACACTGAAGCTTTCTTT,CASSPPLLKNTEAFF
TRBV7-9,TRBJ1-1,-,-,TGTGCCAGCAGCCTAGGACCTAGGAACACTGAAGCTTTCTTT,CASSLGPRNTEAFF
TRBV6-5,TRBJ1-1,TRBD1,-,TGTGCCAGCAGTTCCGGGACAGGGCGGTTGACTGAAGCTTTCTTT,CASSSGTGRLTEAFF
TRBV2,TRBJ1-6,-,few,TGTGCCAGCAATTGGGCGGAGGTGGCATCACCCCTCCACTTT,CASNWAEVASPLHF
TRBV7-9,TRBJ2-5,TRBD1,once,TGTGCCAGCAGGGGGGCAGGGGGACACGAGACCCAGTACTTC,CASRGAGGHETQYF
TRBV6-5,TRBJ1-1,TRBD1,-,TGTGCCAGTATATCGACAGGGAAGACTGAAGCTTTCTTT,CASISTGKTEAFF
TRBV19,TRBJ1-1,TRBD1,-,TGTGCCAGTAGTATCCTCCCGGGACAGGGGGCCGGGAACACTGAAGCTTTCTTT,CASSILPGQGAGNTEAFF
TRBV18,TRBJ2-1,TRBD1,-,TGTGCCAGCTCACCGACAGGGGGGGGTCCCTACAATGAGCAGTTCTTC,CASSPTGGGPYNEQFF
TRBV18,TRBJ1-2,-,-,TGTGCCAGCTCACCCGAGGCACTCTATGGCTACACCTTC,CASSPEALYGYTF
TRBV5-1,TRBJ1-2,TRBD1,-,TGCGCCAGCAGCTTGGTCGTCCAGGGGGGATTTGGCTACACCTTC,CASSLVVQGGFGYTF
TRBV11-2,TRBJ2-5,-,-,TGTGCCAGCAGCTTAGATGTCGGAGCGCGGGGGACCCAGTACTTC,CASSLDVGARGTQYF
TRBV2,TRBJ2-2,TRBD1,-,TGTGCCAGCACGCAGGGGGCCCGGGAGCTGTTTTTT,CASTQGARELFF
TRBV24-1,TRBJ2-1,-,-,TGTGCCACCAGTGAATCAAGGACCGGGGGGCTGAACAATGAGCAGTTCTTC,CATSESRTGGLNNEQFF
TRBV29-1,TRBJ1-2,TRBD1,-,TGCAGCGTTGAAGGTGCAGGACAGGGGGTCCTCGGCTACACCTTC,CSVEGAGQGVLGYTF
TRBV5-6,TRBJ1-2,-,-,TGTGCCAGCAGTTACCGGACAGCCCGTAACTATGGCTACACCTTC,CASSYRTARNYGYTF
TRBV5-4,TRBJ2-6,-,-,TGTGCCAGCAGCTTAGAAACGGGGAGCTCTGGGGCCAACGTCCTGACTTTC,CASSLETGSSGANVLTF
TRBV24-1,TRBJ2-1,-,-,TGTGCCACCAGTGATTTATCCAGGGGTCCCTACAATGAGCAGTTCTTC,CATSDLSRGPYNEQFF
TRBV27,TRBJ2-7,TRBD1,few,TGTGCCAGCAGTTTCCTTTTCCCTATAAGACAGGGAACCTACGAGCAGTACTTC,CASSFLFPIRQGTYEQYF
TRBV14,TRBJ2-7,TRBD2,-,TGTGCCAGCAGCCAAGCGGACCTGGCAGGGACTACCTACGAGCAGTACTTC,CASSQADLAGTTYEQYF
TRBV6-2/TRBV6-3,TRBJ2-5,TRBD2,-,TGTGCCAGCAGCCCCGGGAGGCTAGCGGGAGGGCCGGAGACCCAGTACTTC,CASSPGRLAGGPETQYF
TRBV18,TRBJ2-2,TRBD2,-,TGTGCCAGCTCACAAACTATAGCGGGAGACACGAACACCGGGGAGCTGTTTTTT,CASSQTIAGDTNTGELFF
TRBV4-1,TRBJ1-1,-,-,TGCGCCAGCAGCCGTCCGGGGGCGCGGGGGACTGAAGCTTTCTTT,CASSRPGARGTEAFF
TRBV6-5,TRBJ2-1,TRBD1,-,TGTGCCAGCAGCCGGGACAGCCGCTCCTACAATGAGCAGTTCTTC,CASSRDSRSYNEQFF
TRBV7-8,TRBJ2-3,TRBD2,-,TGTGCCAGCAGCTTAGTATTAGCGGGACCCACAGATACGCAGTATTTT,CASSLVLAGPTDTQYF
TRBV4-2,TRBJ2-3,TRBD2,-,TGTGCCAGCAGCCAAGCCCCCGATAGGACTAGCGGGTCAGATACGCAGTATTTT,CASSQAPDRTSGSDTQYF
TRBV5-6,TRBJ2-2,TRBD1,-,TGTGCCAGCAGCTTGCCAGGGGGTAACACCGGGGAGCTGTTTTTT,CASSLPGGNTGELFF
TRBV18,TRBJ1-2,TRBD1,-,TGTGCCAGCTCACCGGAGGACAGGGTCTATGGCTACACCTTC,CASSPEDRVYGYTF
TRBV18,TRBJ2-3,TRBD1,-,TGTGCCAGCTCACCACCGGGACGAGACAGGGCCCAGGATACGCAGTATTTT,CASSPPGRDRAQDTQYF
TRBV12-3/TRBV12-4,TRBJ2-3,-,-,TGTGCCAGCGGGAGGAGCACAGATACGCAGTATTTT,CASGRSTDTQYF
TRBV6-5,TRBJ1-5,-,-,TGTGCCAGCAGTTTATCAGGGATCAATCAGCCCCAGCATTTT,CASSLSGINQPQHF